This T cell receptor beta chain appears in the sequencing data of a study of T cells of healthy individuals. This clonotype was detected ten times or more. In TCRdb, the 5' RACE reads were re-called with MiXCR into one record per CDR3 protein. The repertoire holds around 100,000 distinct CDR3 sequences, with approximately 15% as singletons. Germline lookup yields CDR1 LGHDT and CDR2 YNNKEL (reference sequence). The V end lost 0 bases, the J end lost 0 bases, and 17 bases lay between the germline ends. The CDR3 runs 18 residues. This receptor was identified in a human donor in good health. This sequence joins TRBV3-1 and TRBJ2-5; D perhaps matches TRBD1 (5 bases). CDR3 coding DNA: TGTGCCAGCAGCCAAGAGTGGGTAGTACAGGCCAACCAAGAGACCCAGTACTTC. Translated, it gives CASSQEWVVQANQETQYF.